The next 23 T cell receptor beta chains were all read from a single sample in a study of CD8+ T cells in alopecia areata. Extraction and reverse transcription of RNA yielded cDNA as the sequencing template. The method was immunoSEQ multiplex PCR; TCRdb's version includes in-frame clones alone and lacks a portion of them. The sample has about 140,000 clones, about half seen once. The input for sequencing was CD4+ T cells sorted from blood, taken at week 0. These receptors were collected from a human donor with alopecia areata.

This chain connects TRBV23-1 to TRBJ2-1, with 13 bases identical to TRBD2. TRBV23-1 falls under the ORF class, with uncertain function. Trimming removed 2 bases from V and 9 bases from J; junction bases left unmatched: 7. This CDR3 comprises 16 residues. In DNA, the CDR3 is TGCGCCAGCAGTCAAGGAGGACTAGCGGGAGAAGGTGAGCAGTTCTTC. This translates into CASSQGGLAGEGEQFF.

The chain recombines TRBV29-1 with TRBJ2-3; D unresolved. Germline V gene data show CDR1 as SQVTM and CDR2 as ANQGSEA. This CDR3 region has 15 residues. Trimming pared 4 bases from V and 4 bases from J, leaving 18 bases between. The CDR3 spells CSVGVTDPSADTQYF. The CDR3 nucleotides read TGCAGCGTTGGGGTGACGGATCCGAGCGCAGATACGCAGTATTTT.

The chain joins TRBV7-2 to TRBJ2-4; D remains unclear. The CDR3 is 15 amino acids. Per the germline V gene, CDR1 is SGHTA and CDR2 is FQGNSA. Trimming took 3 bases from V and 0 from J, leaving 9 bases between them. The chain's CDR3 is CASSLGGVAKNIQYF. The CDR3 DNA reads as TGTGCCAGCAGCTTGGGTGGAGTAGCCAAAAACATTCAGTACTTC.

In this sample, this clone turned up a few times. The chain joins TRBV29-1 to TRBJ1-5; D is uncertain. CDR1 SQVTM and CDR2 ANQGSEA come from the germline V gene. This CDR3 contains 13 residues. V was clipped by 5 bases and J by 4 bases, with 12 bases between them. CDR3: CSVLVDGNQPQHF. The CDR3 nucleotides read TGCAGCGTTTTAGTGGATGGGAATCAGCCCCAGCATTTT. Variable domain in full (rest from reference TRBV29-1 and TRBJ1-5): SAVISQKPSRDICQRGTSLTIQCQVDSQVTMMFWYRQQPGQSLTLIATANQGSEATYESGFVIDKFPISRPNLTFSTLTVSNMSPEDSSIYLCSVLVDGNQPQHFGDGTRLSIL.

This chain links TRBV30 with TRBJ2-7, with D unresolved. V was cut by 0 bases and J by 6 bases, with 12 bases left in between. This CDR3 has 13 residues. The V gene's germline CDR1 is GTSNPN and CDR2 SVGIG (reference sequence). CDR3 sequence (DNA): TGTGCCTGGAGTGTATTCGAAGTGGGCGAGCAGTACTTC. Translated, it gives CAWSVFEVGEQYF.

The rearrangement links TRBV7-8 to TRBJ1-3; D is unclear. V gave up 5 bases and J gave up 0 bases, with 11 bases separating them. CDR3 length equals 15 residues. Germline V CDR1 and CDR2: SGHVS, FQNEAQ. CDR3 residues: CASSLRTASGNTIYF. The DNA for the CDR3 is TGTGCCAGCAGCCTTAGGACGGCCTCTGGAAACACCATATATTTT.

The V gene is TRBV30, the J gene TRBJ1-2; D perhaps matches TRBD1 (5 bases). The CDR3 length is 14 residues. The germline CDR1 and CDR2 sequences are GTSNPN and SVGIG (reference sequence). The V end lost 4 bases, the J end lost 6 bases, and 18 bases lay between the germline ends. The CDR3 DNA follows: TGTGCCTGGAATGGGGACGGCGGATTAAATGGCTACACCTTC. It is translated as CAWNGDGGLNGYTF.

This clone was counted a few times. The chain uses TRBV5-4 and TRBJ2-5, with TRBD2 matching 11 bases. Germline CDR1 reads SGHNT; CDR2 reads YYREEE (reference sequence). The CDR3 has 14 residues. With V trimmed by 7 bases and J by 4 bases, 6 bases remained unmatched. The CDR3 reads CASGYGLAGETQYF. CDR3 sequence (DNA): TGTGCCAGCGGCTACGGACTAGCGGGAGAGACCCAGTACTTC. Together with reference TRBV5-4 and TRBJ2-5, the CDR3 gives the full variable domain: ETGVTQSPTHLIKTRGQQVTLRCSSQSGHNTVSWYQQALGQGPQFIFQYYREEENGRGNFPPRFSGLQFPNYSSELNVNALELDDSALYLCASGYGLAGETQYFGPGTRLLVL.

This chain connects TRBV7-9 to TRBJ2-3; D remains ambiguous. Germline lookup yields CDR1 SEHNR and CDR2 FQNEAQ (reference sequence). The CDR3 is made up of 14 amino acids. With 2 bases removed from V and 2 bases from J, the gap between germline ends came to 8 bases. The CDR3 nucleotides read TGTGCCAGCAGCTTAAAACGAGACACAGATACGCAGTATTTT. This translates into CASSLKRDTDTQYF.

The chain links TRBV18 to TRBJ2-3, with unresolved D. The germline V gene has CDR1 KGHSH and CDR2 LQKENI. This CDR3 region has 12 residues. Trimming shortened V by 4 bases and J by 2 bases, and 4 bases separated the two germline ends. CDR3: CASSRYTDTQYF. CDR3 in DNA: TGTGCCAGCTCACGATACACAGATACGCAGTATTTT.

The chain employs TRBV6-1 and TRBJ1-1, with D possibly matching TRBD1 (6 bases). The CDR3 contains 15 residues. Trimming cost V 4 bases and J 0 bases, with 12 bases left between them. Germline V CDR1 and CDR2: MNHNS, SASEGT. CDR3 in amino acids: CASSATGTMNTEAFF. The CDR3 DNA follows: TGTGCCAGCAGTGCCACAGGGACCATGAACACTGAAGCTTTCTTT.

V and J are TRBV9 and TRBJ1-2; D not resolved. The V end was cut by 3 bases, the J end by 4 bases, with 13 bases between. The CDR3 totals 14 residues. CDR1 and CDR2 from the germline V gene are SGDLS and YYNGEE. CDR3 DNA sequence: TGTGCCAGCAGCGCCTCGACCGAATTCTATGGCTACACCTTC. It specifies CASSASTEFYGYTF.

The CDR3 loop is CASSQADGYGYTF. CDR3 coding DNA: TGTGCCAGCAGCCAAGCGGACGGGTATGGCTACACCTTC. The chain carries TRBV14 and TRBJ1-2; D is ambiguous. The CDR3 totals 13 residues. V lost 1 base to trimming and J lost 5 bases, with 8 bases between them. Germline V gene sequence: CDR1 SGHDN, CDR2 FVKESK. The full variable domain, completed using reference TRBV14 and TRBJ1-2, is EAGVTQFPSHSVIEKGQTVTLRCDPISGHDNLYWYRRVMGKEIKFLLHFVKESKQDESGMPNNRFLAERTGGTYSTLKVQPAELEDSGVYFCASSQADGYGYTFGSGTRLTVV.

This clone turned up a few times. The chain links TRBV13 to TRBJ2-6, with D tentatively TRBD2 (5 bases). Germline V lookup: CDR1 PRHDT, CDR2 FYEKMQ (reference sequence). V lost 4 bases and J 2 bases, leaving 9 bases between the germline ends. CDR3 length: 15 residues. The DNA of the CDR3 is TGTGCCAGCAGCTCGAGGGTGCCTGGGGCCAACGTCCTGACTTTC. Translated, it gives CASSSRVPGANVLTF.

This clone was observed a handful of times. The chain links TRBV29-1 to TRBJ2-2, with TRBD2 matching 10 bases. V shed 5 bases and J 2 bases; nucleotides not matched to a gene: 2. CDR1 is SQVTM, CDR2 ANQGSEA, per germline. The length of the CDR3 is 14 residues. CDR3 in amino acids: CSVSGRVNTGELFF. The CDR3 DNA is TGCAGCGTTAGCGGGAGGGTAAACACCGGGGAGCTGTTTTTT.

This chain uses TRBV4-1 with TRBJ2-4, with 7 bases identical to TRBD1. This CDR3 region has 13 residues. The ends lost 4 bases at V and 9 bases at J; junction bases unmatched: 6. Looked up from germline, CDR1 is MGHRA and CDR2 is YSYEKL. The CDR3 here is CASSLGTVGIQYF. As DNA, the CDR3 is TGCGCCAGCAGCCTGGGGACAGTCGGCATTCAGTACTTC.

This chain links TRBV28 with TRBJ2-3, with unresolved D. V gave up 7 bases and J gave up 4 bases, with 9 bases separating them. The CDR3 is made up of 12 amino acids. Looked up from germline, CDR1 is MDHEN and CDR2 is SYDVKM. The CDR3 reads CASTQNPDTQYF. CDR3 nucleotides: TGTGCCAGCACCCAAAACCCAGATACGCAGTATTTT.

This clone was detected only once. The V gene is TRBV30, the J gene TRBJ2-7; D may be TRBD1 (6 bases). CDR3 length: 15 amino acids. The V and J ends lost 1 base and 0 bases respectively, with 13 bases between them. Per germline, CDR1 GTSNPN and CDR2 SVGIG (reference sequence). The CDR3 sequence: CAWSGGLVISYEQYF. The CDR3 DNA is TGTGCCTGGAGTGGGGGGCTAGTCATCTCCTACGAGCAGTACTTC.

The rearrangement joins TRBV11-2 to TRBJ2-5; D is perhaps TRBD1 (5 bases). The CDR3 is made up of 14 amino acids. Germline V gives CDR1 SGHAT, CDR2 FQNNGV. V was shortened by 8 bases and J by 2 bases, with 15 bases between the two germline ends. The chain's CDR3 is CASGPRVVQETQYF. CDR3 nucleotide sequence: TGTGCCAGCGGACCCAGGGTGGTTCAAGAGACCCAGTACTTC.

The chain couples TRBV4-3 to TRBJ2-1; no clear D. Between the trimmed V and J ends, which lost 4 bases and 8 bases, there was a span of 12 bases. Germline-derived CDR1 and CDR2 are LGHNA and YSLEER. The CDR3 contains 13 residues. The chain's CDR3 is CASSRGSGYEQFF. The CDR3 DNA reads as TGCGCCAGCAGCCGGGGTAGTGGATATGAGCAGTTCTTC.

This clone was counted a few times. This chain connects TRBV11-2 to TRBJ2-1; 13 positions match TRBD2. The J segment lost 14 bases and the V segment lost 0 bases, leaving 7 bases of the junction unmatched. The CDR3 runs 15 residues. Per germline, CDR1 SGHAT and CDR2 FQNNGV. The DNA for the CDR3 is TGTGCCAGCAGCTTAGATCGCGGACTAGCGGGAGTTGAGTTCTTC. This gives the protein CASSLDRGLAGVEFF.

This clone was picked up a small number of times. The chain is built from TRBV7-2 and TRBJ2-1; D is ambiguous. V was cut by 5 bases and J by 6 bases, with 20 bases left in between. CDR1 and CDR2 from the germline V gene are SGHTA and FQGNSA. This CDR3 contains 16 residues. This CDR3 is CASSHPGSPPGNEQFF. The CDR3 DNA is TGTGCCAGCAGCCACCCAGGCAGTCCTCCCGGCAATGAGCAGTTCTTC.

This clone was counted a few times. The V call is TRBV29-1, the J call TRBJ2-7; D gene unclear. V lost 1 base and J lost 5, with 15 bases in between. The CDR3 loop spans 14 amino acids. Germline V gives CDR1 SQVTM, CDR2 ANQGSEA. As DNA, the CDR3 is TGCAGCGTTGAAGCCCCCTTCGACTGGGACGAGCAGTACTTC. Translating it yields CSVEAPFDWDEQYF.